The 29 T cell receptor beta chains below were found in one sample sequenced in a study of regulatory T cells in long-lasting Graves disease. Time point meaning: newly diagnosed GD, antithyroid drugs for less than 3 months. PBMC-derived RNA was used for the TCR library. Through Arm-PCR of CDR3 regions and iRepertoire HTBI primers, TCR beta libraries were built. MiXCR was run by TCRdb on the multiplex PCR reads, yielding one entry per CDR3 protein. The data contain about 220,000 distinct CDR3 sequences, around 20% of them singletons. The sample also formed part of further work on T cells in Graves' hyperthyroidism and ophthalmopathy.

Material: peripheral blood mononuclear cells (PBMCs), obtained at new diagnosis, from a patient treated with antithyroid drugs. The source of these receptors is a woman in her 30s with Graves disease.

This clonotype was detected many times. The V and J genes are TRBV28 and TRBJ2-3; no clear D. Germline V lookup: CDR1 MDHEN, CDR2 SYDVKM. V lost 3 bases and J 5 bases, leaving 15 bases between the germline ends. The CDR3 runs 15 residues. CDR3 coding DNA: TGTGCCAGCAGTTTGCTGGGTCCTAGGAGAGATACGCAGTATTTT. This encodes CASSLLGPRRDTQYF.

This clonotype was counted ten times or more. This sequence joins TRBV9 and TRBJ2-7; tentative D call: TRBD1 (5 bases). From germline, CDR1 is SGDLS and CDR2 YYNGEE. The CDR3 has 15 amino acids. Deletions cut 0 bases from V and 4 bases from J, with 14 bases between. CDR3 nucleotide sequence: TGTGCCAGCAGCGTAGTGACAGAAGGAAATTACGAGCAGTACTTC. Translation: CASSVVTEGNYEQYF.

The table lists this clonotype with many counts. The V gene is TRBV28, the J gene TRBJ2-6; TRBD2 might be the D (6 bases). Germline CDR1 and CDR2: MDHEN and SYDVKM. The V and J ends lost 4 bases and 4 bases respectively, with 20 bases between them. There are 18 residues in the CDR3. CDR3 coding DNA: TGTGCCAGCAGTTCCGCCAATTTAGGGAGGCCAGGGGCCAACGTCCTGACTTTC. Protein sequence: CASSSANLGRPGANVLTF.

At least ten counts were recorded for this clonotype. The junction departs from the called germline gene at one end, perhaps through a read error. V and J are TRBV5-1 and TRBJ2-7; 7 bases agree with TRBD1. This CDR3 region has 14 residues. The germline V gene encodes CDR1 SGHRS and CDR2 YFSETQ. The CDR3 loop reads CASSSGTATYEQYF. DNA of the CDR3: TGTGCCAGCAGCTCCGGGACAGCAACCTACGAGCAGTACTTC.

In this sample, this clonotype turned up a few times. This chain uses TRBV18 with TRBJ1-5; D perhaps matches TRBD1 (5 bases). The CDR3 loop spans 16 amino acids. The germline gives CDR1 KGHSH, CDR2 LQKENI. V gave up 2 bases and J gave up 3 bases, with 14 bases separating them. CDR3: CASSPVRQSLNQPQHF. The CDR3 bases are TGTGCCAGCTCACCAGTACGACAGAGCCTCAATCAGCCCCAGCATTTT.

This clonotype appeared many times. The rearrangement joins TRBV2 to TRBJ1-1, with D uncertain. V was pared by 7 bases and J by 0 bases, with 9 bases between. Germline-derived CDR1 and CDR2 are SNHLY and FYNNEI. CDR3 length: 13 residues. CDR3 sequence: CASTLHMNTEAFF. The CDR3 bases are TGTGCCAGCACCCTTCACATGAACACTGAAGCTTTCTTT.

In this sample, this clonotype turned up many times. The chain recombines TRBV10-2 with TRBJ2-7; D perhaps matches TRBD2 (6 bases). Germline V CDR1 and CDR2: WSHSY, SAAADI. The V gene lost 8 bases and the J gene lost 0 bases, with 11 bases spanning the gap. The CDR3 extends over 13 amino acids. CDR3 DNA: TGCGCCAGCGGGGACTCGAGCTCCTACGAGCAGTACTTC. Residues: CASGDSSSYEQYF.

This clonotype has ten or more counts. The chain links TRBV10-3 to TRBJ1-2; TRBD1 aligns across 8 bases. V trimming: 6 bases; J trimming: 7 bases; junction bases outside the gene matches: 7. The germline CDR1 and CDR2 sequences are ENHRY and SYGVKD. CDR3 length equals 13 residues. CDR3 loop: CAIRSTGESGYTF. The CDR3, as DNA: TGTGCCATCAGGTCGACAGGGGAGAGTGGCTACACCTTC.

This clonotype was counted many times. This sequence joins TRBV28 and TRBJ1-1; perhaps TRBD1 as D (6 bases). Deletions cut 3 bases from V and 11 bases from J, with 22 bases between. The CDR3 totals 15 residues. Germline V gene lookup returns CDR1 MDHEN and CDR2 SYDVKM. The CDR3 loop reads CASSFFKGQVSRAFF. Here the CDR3 DNA reads TGTGCCAGCAGTTTTTTTAAGGGACAAGTTTCAAGGGCTTTCTTT.

At least ten counts were recorded for this clonotype. The chain links TRBV15 to TRBJ2-5; the D call may be TRBD1 or TRBD2 (6 bases each). Trimming removed 0 bases from V and 2 bases from J, with 10 bases in between. CDR1 is LNHNV and CDR2 is YYDKDF in the germline V gene (reference sequence). This CDR3 comprises 15 residues. CDR3 in amino acids: CATSRDTGAQETQYF. The CDR3 coding sequence is TGTGCCACCAGCAGAGATACGGGGGCGCAAGAGACCCAGTACTTC.

Comments on this clonotype: This clone may be a read error of a much larger clone one base away. The CDR3 carries no conserved terminal phenylalanine or tryptophan, so it likely arises from a read error. The J gene is TRBJ2-7, the V gene TRBV6-5; D not resolved. Per the germline V gene, CDR1 is MNHEY and CDR2 is SVGAGI. The CDR3 is 13 residues long. Trimming cost V 0 bases and J 2 bases, with 5 bases left between them. The chain's CDR3 is CASSYSNTYEQYY. CDR3 DNA: TGTGCCAGCAGTTACTCGAACACCTACGAGCAGTACTAC.

Points on this clonotype: Since a much larger clone is just one base distant, this may be a read error. The chain links TRBV2 to TRBJ2-7, with 8 positions matching TRBD2. Germline V CDR1 and CDR2: SNHLY, FYNNEI. The CDR3 covers 19 residues. The J segment lost 2 bases and the V segment lost 0 bases, leaving 15 bases of the junction unmatched. The CDR3 region has the DNA TGTGCCAGCAGTGAAGCGCTTCCCCGTAGGCGGGAGGTTACCTACGAGCAGTACTTC. This gives the protein CASSEALPRRREVTYEQYF.

The chain couples TRBV11-2 to TRBJ2-7; TRBD2 might be the D (5 bases). Germline V gene sequence: CDR1 SGHAT, CDR2 FQNNGV. Trimming stripped 5 bases from V and 0 bases from J, with 14 bases between. This CDR3 region has 15 residues. The CDR3, as DNA: TGTGCCAGCAGCCCGGACTTAGCGACCTCCTACGAGCAGTACTTC. It yields the protein CASSPDLATSYEQYF.

V gene TRBV27 combines with J gene TRBJ2-7; TRBD1 agrees at 7 bases. The trim removed 8 bases at V and 6 bases at J, leaving 13 bases unmatched. Germline V gene data show CDR1 as MNHEY and CDR2 as SMNVEV (reference sequence). The CDR3 spans 14 residues. CDR3 in DNA: TGTGCCAGCGCGCAACGGGACAGTATTGGCGAGCAGTACTTC. Translated, it gives CASAQRDSIGEQYF.

At least ten counts were recorded for this clonotype. J is TRBJ1-1 and V is TRBV5-1; a weak D match, TRBD1 (6 bases). The CDR3 contains 16 residues. Trimming removed 4 bases from V and 1 base from J, with 17 bases in between. Germline V lookup: CDR1 SGHRS, CDR2 YFSETQ. The CDR3 nucleotides are TGCGCCAGCAGCCGAACCCCGACAGGATCGAACACTGAAGCTTTCTTT. Encoded protein: CASSRTPTGSNTEAFF. Full variable domain (missing parts from reference TRBV5-1 and TRBJ1-1): KAGVTQTPRYLIKTRGQQVTLSCSPISGHRSVSWYQQTPGQGLQFLFEYFSETQRNKGNFPGRFSGRQFSNSRSEMNVSTLELGDSALYLCASSRTPTGSNTEAFFGQGTRLTVV.

At least ten counts were recorded for this clonotype. The chain links TRBV15 to TRBJ1-2; D is unclear. The CDR3 sequence is 17 residues long. Germline values: CDR1 LNHNV, CDR2 YYDKDF (reference sequence). Trimming cost V 1 base and J 0 bases, with 15 bases left between them. The CDR3 spells CATSRGREGGPNYGYTF. As DNA, the CDR3 is TGTGCCACCAGCAGAGGAAGAGAGGGCGGCCCTAACTATGGCTACACCTTC.

This clonotype was observed at least ten times. The J gene is TRBJ2-7, the V gene TRBV20-1; the D gene is possibly TRBD2 (5 bases). V lost 3 bases to trimming and J lost 0 bases, with 21 bases between them. The germline CDR1 and CDR2 sequences are DFQATT and SNEGSKA (reference sequence). This CDR3 has 17 amino acids. CDR3 residues: CSASSGRSTGSSYEQYF. CDR3 nucleotides: TGCAGTGCTAGCTCCGGACGGTCGACTGGGAGCTCCTACGAGCAGTACTTC.

This clonotype was counted many times. V gene TRBV30 combines with J gene TRBJ2-2; TRBD1 matches 8 bases. The CDR3 loop spans 15 amino acids. The germline V gene has CDR1 GTSNPN and CDR2 SVGIG (reference sequence). Losses at the gene ends were 5 bases for V and 3 bases for J; bases not matched to a gene: 8. Here the CDR3 reads CAWGAGGFDTGELFF. The CDR3 nucleotides are TGTGCCTGGGGCGCAGGGGGCTTTGACACCGGGGAGCTGTTTTTT.

Ten or more counts support this clonotype. The chain carries TRBV28 and TRBJ1-5; no firm D call. This CDR3 has 16 amino acids. Germline loops: CDR1 MDHEN, CDR2 SYDVKM. V lost 4 bases, J lost 6 bases, and 19 bases lay in between. This CDR3 is CASSSPNVRVSQPQHF. The DNA for the CDR3 is TGTGCCAGCAGTTCACCGAATGTGAGGGTCTCTCAGCCCCAGCATTTT.

This clonotype came up many times. CDR3 sequence: CAWSVGTGGREQYF. The CDR3 bases are TGTGCCTGGAGTGTAGGGACAGGGGGCCGCGAGCAGTACTTC. J is TRBJ2-7 and V is TRBV30; TRBD1 agrees at 12 bases. The germline CDR1 and CDR2 sequences are GTSNPN and SVGIG (reference sequence). V shed 0 bases and J 6 bases; nucleotides not matched to a gene: 3. The CDR3 length is 14 residues.

This clonotype was seen many times. This chain links TRBV2 with TRBJ1-1; tentatively, D is TRBD1 (5 bases). The CDR3 totals 13 residues. Trimming cost V 10 bases and J 1 base, with 13 bases left between them. Germline-derived CDR1 and CDR2 are SNHLY and FYNNEI. CDR3 protein: CANLGPGNTEAFF. The CDR3 DNA is TGTGCCAACCTGGGACCGGGGAACACTGAAGCTTTCTTT.

This clonotype was recorded at least ten times. This sequence joins TRBV5-4 and TRBJ2-2; 10 positions agree with TRBD2. CDR1 and CDR2 from the germline V gene are SGHNT and YYREEE (reference sequence). V shed 4 bases, J shed 6 bases, and the junction held 12 bases outside the gene matches. The CDR3 is 17 amino acids. As DNA, the CDR3 is TGTGCCAGCAGCCCGTCCTGGGCTAGCGGGAGTCCCGGGGAGCTGTTTTTT. This translates into CASSPSWASGSPGELFF. Complete variable domain (other parts from reference TRBV5-4 and TRBJ2-2): ETGVTQSPTHLIKTRGQQVTLRCSSQSGHNTVSWYQQALGQGPQFIFQYYREEENGRGNFPPRFSGLQFPNYSSELNVNALELDDSALYLCASSPSWASGSPGELFFGEGSRLTVL.

The rearrangement uses TRBV28 and TRBJ1-2, with D possibly matching TRBD1 (6 bases). Trimming shortened V by 6 bases and J by 8 bases, and 16 bases separated the two germline ends. This CDR3 has 13 amino acids. The germline V gene has CDR1 MDHEN and CDR2 SYDVKM. The CDR3 nucleotides are TGTGCCAGCAGCGTATCACAGGGTAGGGGCTACACCTTC. Amino acids: CASSVSQGRGYTF.

This clonotype was detected ten times or more. V is TRBV24-1 and J is TRBJ1-2; no reliable D call. The germline V gene has CDR1 KGHDR and CDR2 SFDVKD. The CDR3 is 14 residues long. Trimming removed 4 bases from V and 5 bases from J, with 13 bases in between. CDR3 coding DNA: TGTGCCACCAGTGAGAACCTAAGAGGATATGGCTACACCTTC. It is translated as CATSENLRGYGYTF.

As to this clonotype: A single base separates this from a much larger clone, so it may be a read error. The J gene is TRBJ2-2, the V gene TRBV3-1; 11 nucleotides align to TRBD2. From germline, CDR1 is LGHDT and CDR2 YNNKEL (reference sequence). This CDR3 contains 16 residues. CDR3 nucleotides: TGTGCCAGCGGCCAAACTAGCGGGGGCTACACCGGGGAGCTGTTTTTT. Its protein product is CASGQTSGGYTGELFF.

This clonotype was counted ten times or more. J is TRBJ2-7 and V is TRBV12-3 or TRBV12-4; 8 bases align to TRBD2. Unmatched junction bases numbered 8, after V lost 5 bases and J lost 5 bases. The CDR3 length is 14 residues. Here the CDR3 reads CASSPSGRRNEQYF. For the CDR3, the DNA is TGTGCCAGCAGTCCAAGCGGGAGAAGAAACGAGCAGTACTTC.

The rearrangement uses TRBV12-3 or TRBV12-4 and TRBJ2-3; D ambiguous. This CDR3 contains 15 residues. V was trimmed by 2 bases and J by 7 bases, leaving 16 bases between them. The chain's CDR3 is CASSLPGTTSNTQYF. CDR3 coding DNA: TGTGCCAGCAGTTTACCCGGAACAACCTCAAATACGCAGTATTTT.

This clonotype was observed at least ten times. The CDR3 here is CASWDRPEAQYF. In nucleotides, the CDR3 is TGTGCCAGCTGGGACCGCCCCGAGGCCCAGTACTTC. V is TRBV28 and J is TRBJ2-5; D might be TRBD1 or TRBD2, each matching 5 bases. Trimming removed 8 bases at V and 9 bases at J, with 16 bases between. Germline CDR1 MDHEN, CDR2 SYDVKM. The CDR3 is made up of 12 amino acids.

DNA for the CDR3: TGTGCCAGCAGCTTAGAACTAGCGGGAGGGCCCCCCTACAATGAGCAGTTCTTC. Translation: CASSLELAGGPPYNEQFF. The chain is built from TRBV11-2 and TRBJ2-1; 13 nucleotides align to TRBD2. Germline CDR1 is SGHAT and CDR2 is FQNNGV. The CDR3 is 18 amino acids. V shed 0 bases, J shed 2 bases, and the junction held 4 bases outside the gene matches.